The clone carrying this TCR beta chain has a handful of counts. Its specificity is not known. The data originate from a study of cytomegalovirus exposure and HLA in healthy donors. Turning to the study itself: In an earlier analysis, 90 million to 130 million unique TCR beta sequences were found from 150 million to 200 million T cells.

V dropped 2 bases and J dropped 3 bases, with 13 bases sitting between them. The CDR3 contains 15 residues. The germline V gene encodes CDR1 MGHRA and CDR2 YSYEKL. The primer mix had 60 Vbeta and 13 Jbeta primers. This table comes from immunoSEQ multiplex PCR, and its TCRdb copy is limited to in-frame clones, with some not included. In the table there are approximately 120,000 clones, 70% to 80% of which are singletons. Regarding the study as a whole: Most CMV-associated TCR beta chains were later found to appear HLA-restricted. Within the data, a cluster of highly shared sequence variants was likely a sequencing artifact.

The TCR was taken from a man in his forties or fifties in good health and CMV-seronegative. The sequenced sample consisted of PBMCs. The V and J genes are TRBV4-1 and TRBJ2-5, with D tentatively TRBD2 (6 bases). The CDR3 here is CASSQSWDFEETQYF. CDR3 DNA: TGCGCCAGCAGCCAATCGTGGGACTTCGAAGAGACCCAGTACTTC.